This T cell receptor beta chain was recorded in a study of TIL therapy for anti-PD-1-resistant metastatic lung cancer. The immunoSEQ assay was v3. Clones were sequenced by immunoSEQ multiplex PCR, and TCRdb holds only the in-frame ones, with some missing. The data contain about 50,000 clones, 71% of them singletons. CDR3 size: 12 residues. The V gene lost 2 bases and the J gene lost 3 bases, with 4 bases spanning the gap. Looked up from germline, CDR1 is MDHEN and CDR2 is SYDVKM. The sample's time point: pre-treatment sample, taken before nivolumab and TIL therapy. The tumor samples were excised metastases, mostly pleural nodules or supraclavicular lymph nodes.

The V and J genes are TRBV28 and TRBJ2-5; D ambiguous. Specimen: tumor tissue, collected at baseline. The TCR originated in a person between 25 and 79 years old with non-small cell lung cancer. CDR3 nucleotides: TGTGCCAGCAGTTTAGGGAAAGAGACCCAGTACTTC. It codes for CASSLGKETQYF.